This TCR beta chain comes out of a study of T cell changes during pregnancy in multiple sclerosis. Profiling relied on immunoSEQ multiplex PCR, and the TCRdb table lists in-frame clones only, not all of them. This table holds approximately 90,000 clones, roughly 94% found once. Sequencing was performed on peripheral blood, taken in the third trimester of pregnancy. This clonotype was obtained from a female donor with multiple sclerosis, enrolled in a pregnancy study.

The CDR3 DNA reads TGTGCCAGCAGCCCGTGGACTAATCAGCCCCAGCATTTT. This encodes CASSPWTNQPQHF. The genes are TRBV7-2 and TRBJ1-5; D gene unclear. Looked up from germline, CDR1 is SGHTA and CDR2 is FQGNSA. The CDR3 runs 13 residues. The V and J ends lost 5 bases and 4 bases respectively, with 9 bases between them.